This TCR beta chain emerged from a study of Ad26.COV2.S vaccination and SARS-CoV-2 variants. Background on the study: Participant was drawn from the COV1001 Ad26.COV2.S trial arm.

The CDR3 loop spans 13 amino acids. Germline lookup yields CDR1 SGHRS and CDR2 YFSETQ. V was pared by 0 bases and J by 7 bases, with 11 bases between. Broader study findings: People who got the vaccine or the placebo had similar non-spike TCR breadth. Spike-specific CD8+ and CD4+ T cell responses reportedly showed substantial breadth after vaccination. Higher spike-specific TCR breadth was found in vaccine recipients than in placebo recipients.

Sequenced by immunoSEQ multiplex PCR; TCRdb stores in-frame clones only, minus some. The sample holds about 350,000 clones; approximately 84% are singletons and the top ten take about 3.3%. In its sample, this clone was seen once. As yet, its antigen is unknown. Regarding treatment: around 19 received Ad26.COV2.S at low or high dose, single or two shots; roughly five received placebo; per-sample allocation not given. Day 63 after the first vaccine or placebo injection was the time point for sampling. The source of this sequence is a person between 18 and 59 years old who received the Ad26.COV2.S COVID-19 vaccine or a placebo. Sequencing used peripheral blood, obtained in a trial of Ad26.COV2.S vaccine versus placebo. The rearrangement uses TRBV5-1 and TRBJ2-7; the D is unclear. CDR3 nucleotides: TGCGCCAGCAGCTTGGACTGGAATGGGGAGCAGTACTTC. This encodes CASSLDWNGEQYF. Supplemented by reference TRBV5-1 and TRBJ2-7, the full variable domain reads KAGVTQTPRYLIKTRGQQVTLSCSPISGHRSVSWYQQTPGQGLQFLFEYFSETQRNKGNFPGRFSGRQFSNSRSEMNVSTLELGDSALYLCASSLDWNGEQYFGPGTRLTVT.